This T cell receptor (beta chain) came from a study of blood T cells in healthy people across ages. Total RNA extracted from each sample amounted to at least 6 micrograms. The CDR3 extends over 13 amino acids. The germline gives CDR1 SQVTM, CDR2 ANQGSEA. Unmatched junction bases numbered 7, after V lost 4 bases and J lost 6 bases. For the second PCR, which ran for roughly 7 to 11 cycles, a sample-barcoded 5' primer and a J-beta primer mix were used. TCRdb independently ran MiXCR on the 5' RACE reads; one entry per CDR3 protein. Of some 710,000 distinct CDR3 sequences in the sample, about 20% were seen once.

This receptor was taken from a man between 65 and 85 years old in good health. Sequenced: blood. The rearrangement joins TRBV29-1 to TRBJ2-7, with 9 nucleotides matching TRBD1. The CDR3 coding sequence is TGCAGCGTTGCCGGGACAGGGTGGTTCGAGCAGTACTTC. Its protein product is CSVAGTGWFEQYF.